This entry lists 21 T cell receptor beta chains sequenced from one sample in a study of cytomegalovirus exposure and HLA in healthy donors (dated by TCRdb to the late 2010s). The method was the immunoSEQ multiplex PCR assay. The immuneACCESS repertoire file appears here via TCRdb, limited to in-frame rearrangements. These files lack a portion of the clones; in checked studies, under half of the deficit traces to unresolved V genes, and the cause of the others is not known. This sample is represented by 65,000 to 75,000 clones; approximately 94% of them were singletons. Under 4% of the sample is taken by the ten largest. The sample comprised PBMCs. These receptors were obtained from a young woman in good health and CMV-seropositive.

This sequence joins TRBV19 and TRBJ1-1; TRBD1 agrees at 7 bases. The germline V gene encodes CDR1 LNHDA and CDR2 SQIVND (reference sequence). V lost 7 bases to trimming and J lost 0 bases; unmatched junction nucleotides: 8. The CDR3 has 15 residues. The CDR3 sequence is CASTIMTGLNTEAFF. DNA of the CDR3: TGTGCCAGTACCATCATGACAGGGCTGAACACTGAAGCTTTCTTT.

CDR3 nucleotides: TGCGCCAGCAGCCATGGGCTCAATCAGGGGACTGAAGCTTTCTTT. Translating it yields CASSHGLNQGTEAFF. The J gene is TRBJ1-1, the V gene TRBV4-1; tentatively, D is TRBD1 (6 bases). CDR3 length: 15 residues. Germline CDR1 is MGHRA and CDR2 is YSYEKL. Between the trimmed V and J ends, which lost 3 bases and 5 bases, there was a span of 16 bases.

This chain connects TRBV19 to TRBJ2-2; the match to TRBD1 covers 9 bases. Germline assignment: CDR1 LNHDA and CDR2 SQIVND (reference sequence). Unmatched junction bases numbered 9, after V lost 6 bases and J lost 7 bases. This CDR3 has 15 residues. CDR3 bases: TGTGCCAGTAGCGGCCCGGGACAGGGTAGCGGGGAGCTGTTTTTT. This codes for CASSGPGQGSGELFF.

The chain links TRBV5-4 to TRBJ1-2; 12 bases are shared with TRBD1. The CDR3 is 15 residues long. With V trimmed by 2 bases and J by 6 bases, 5 bases remained unmatched. Per germline, CDR1 SGHNT and CDR2 YYREEE (reference sequence). As DNA, the CDR3 is TGTGCCAGCAGCTTAGTACGGGACAGGGGGCATGGCTACACCTTC. It is translated as CASSLVRDRGHGYTF. The full variable domain, in which reference TRBV5-4 and TRBJ1-2 provide the parts outside the CDR3, is ETGVTQSPTHLIKTRGQQVTLRCSSQSGHNTVSWYQQALGQGPQFIFQYYREEENGRGNFPPRFSGLQFPNYSSELNVNALELDDSALYLCASSLVRDRGHGYTFGSGTRLTVV.

The chain has TRBV19 and TRBJ2-1; weak D call: TRBD2 (6 bases). V lost 6 bases and J lost 8, with 23 bases in between. Germline V gene data show CDR1 as LNHDA and CDR2 as SQIVND (reference sequence). The CDR3 is 16 residues long. The CDR3 nucleotides are TGTGCCAGTAGGGGCGGTCGGCGGGGCCTGGGGGATGAGCAGTTCTTC. It codes for CASRGGRRGLGDEQFF.

The chain joins TRBV19 to TRBJ1-5; 9 bases are a match to TRBD1. Germline V lookup: CDR1 LNHDA, CDR2 SQIVND (reference sequence). Trimming removed 6 bases from V and 6 bases from J; junction bases left unmatched: 6. The CDR3 extends over 14 amino acids. The CDR3 reads CASSGTGWTQPQHF. The DNA for the CDR3 is TGTGCCAGTAGCGGGACAGGGTGGACTCAGCCCCAGCATTTT.

This chain joins TRBV4-2 and TRBJ2-2; D is perhaps TRBD1 (5 bases). V was pared by 1 base and J by 3 bases, with 12 bases between. Per germline, CDR1 LGHNA and CDR2 YNFKEQ. The CDR3 is 16 residues long. DNA for the CDR3: TGTGCCAGCAGCCAAGTCGCCAGGGTGGACACCGGGGAGCTGTTTTTT. As protein: CASSQVARVDTGELFF.

This clone was seen a single time. CDR3 residues: CASSLALGGTGVTGELFF. DNA for the CDR3: TGTGCCAGCAGCTTAGCACTAGGAGGGACAGGGGTCACCGGGGAGCTGTTTTTT. The V gene is TRBV7-8, the J gene TRBJ2-2, with 10 bases lining up with TRBD1. The germline V gene has CDR1 SGHVS and CDR2 FQNEAQ. After removal of 0 bases from V and 4 bases from J, the junction contained 8 bases not matched to a gene. The CDR3 runs to 18 residues.

This chain links TRBV7-9 with TRBJ1-1; D possibly corresponds to TRBD1 (6 bases). The V end was cut by 5 bases, the J end by 1 base, with 17 bases between. In germline, CDR1 is SEHNR, CDR2 FQNEAQ (reference sequence). The CDR3 is made up of 16 amino acids. The CDR3 nucleotides read TGTGCCAGCAGCGGAACCGGCGCAGGGGCGAACACTGAAGCTTTCTTT. This codes for CASSGTGAGANTEAFF.

This sequence joins TRBV28 and TRBJ1-1, with 10 bases lining up with TRBD1. The J segment lost 5 bases and the V segment lost 5 bases, leaving 8 bases of the junction unmatched. The germline V gene has CDR1 MDHEN and CDR2 SYDVKM. This CDR3 has 15 residues. The CDR3 sequence is CASSTGGQGGTEAFF. The CDR3 DNA is TGTGCCAGCAGTACCGGTGGACAGGGGGGGACTGAAGCTTTCTTT.

The chain employs TRBV7-8 and TRBJ1-5, with a weak D call TRBD1 (5 bases). This CDR3 spans 16 amino acids. Germline V gives CDR1 SGHVS, CDR2 FQNEAQ. Trimming shortened V by 5 bases and J by 2 bases, and 16 bases separated the two germline ends. In nucleotides, the CDR3 is TGTGCCAGCAGCCAGCAGATTGGGGCCGGCAATCAGCCCCAGCATTTT. Protein: CASSQQIGAGNQPQHF.

The chain links TRBV21-1 to TRBJ2-5; no DNA check was done on the table's D call, TRBD2. TRBV21-1 is termed a pseudogene. The CDR3 is made up of 17 amino acids. The CDR3 DNA follows: TGTGCCAGCACCTTAGCGGGAGGGCCTAGGGATCAAGAGACCCAGTACTTC. Amino acids: CASTLAGGPRDQETQYF.

The chain carries TRBV6-5 and TRBJ1-5, with TRBD1 as a possible D gene (6 bases). V lost 6 bases and J 0 bases, leaving 12 bases between the germline ends. The CDR3 is 15 amino acids. In germline, CDR1 is MNHEY, CDR2 SVGAGI. The CDR3 DNA follows: TGTGCCAGCAGAGTCCAGGGGAGTAGCAATCAGCCCCAGCATTTT. Encoded protein: CASRVQGSSNQPQHF.

CDR3 residues: CASSQLSRQGNTEAFF. The CDR3 DNA reads TGTGCCAGCAGCCAATTGTCTAGGCAGGGGAACACTGAAGCTTTCTTT. The rearrangement links TRBV16 to TRBJ1-1; D is perhaps TRBD1 (5 bases). This CDR3 has 16 residues. Germline values: CDR1 KGHSY, CDR2 FQNENV. Between the trimmed V and J ends, which lost 1 base and 1 base, there was a span of 13 bases.

This sequence joins TRBV29-1 and TRBJ1-1; no clear D. V lost 3 bases and J 5 bases, leaving 7 bases between the germline ends. The CDR3 runs to 11 residues. Per germline, CDR1 SQVTM and CDR2 ANQGSEA. The CDR3 loop is CSVDRRTEAFF. The CDR3 region has the DNA TGCAGCGTTGATAGGCGGACTGAAGCTTTCTTT. Based on the CDR3 plus reference TRBV29-1 and TRBJ1-1, the full variable domain is SAVISQKPSRDICQRGTSLTIQCQVDSQVTMMFWYRQQPGQSLTLIATANQGSEATYESGFVIDKFPISRPNLTFSTLTVSNMSPEDSSIYLCSVDRRTEAFFGQGTRLTVV.

The chain employs TRBV6-5 and TRBJ2-7; the D gene is possibly TRBD1 (6 bases). The CDR3 contains 14 residues. Trimming pared 7 bases from V and 2 bases from J, leaving 15 bases between. Germline assignment: CDR1 MNHEY and CDR2 SVGAGI. Here the CDR3 DNA reads TGTGCCAGCACCCCTGGACAGAATCCCTACGAGCAGTACTTC. Amino acids: CASTPGQNPYEQYF.

This chain connects TRBV5-1 to TRBJ1-4, with TRBD1 matching 10 bases. CDR3 length: 14 amino acids. Looked up from germline, CDR1 is SGHRS and CDR2 is YFSETQ. Trimming cost V 3 bases and J 8 bases; bases outside gene matches: 4. CDR3 bases: TGCGCCAGCAGCTGGACAGGGGGGAGCGAAAAACTGTTTTTT. This encodes CASSWTGGSEKLFF.

V and J are TRBV7-2 and TRBJ1-6; unclear D gene. Germline V gene lookup returns CDR1 SGHTA and CDR2 FQGNSA. CDR3 length: 14 residues. Trimming pared 2 bases from V and 10 bases from J, leaving 12 bases between. The chain's CDR3 is CASSLSQSKSPLHF. Here the CDR3 DNA reads TGTGCCAGCAGCTTATCCCAGTCCAAGTCACCCCTCCACTTT.

The chain joins TRBV5-1 to TRBJ2-7; D call uncertain. The length of the CDR3 is 12 residues. V was pared by 4 bases and J by 5 bases, with 10 bases between. Germline assignment: CDR1 SGHRS and CDR2 YFSETQ. The DNA for the CDR3 is TGCGCCAGCAGCCTCCGTTCGGACGAGCAGTACTTC. The encoded protein is CASSLRSDEQYF.

The chain carries TRBV6-5 and TRBJ1-1, with 7 bases lining up with TRBD1. CDR3 size: 14 residues. Germline V CDR1 and CDR2: MNHEY, SVGAGI. With 6 bases clipped from V and 7 bases from J, the junction kept 11 bases outside the gene matches. The CDR3 coding sequence is TGTGCCAGCAGCTATACCCCGCGACAGGGTGAAGCTTTCTTT. It is translated as CASSYTPRQGEAFF.

This sequence joins TRBV6-6 and TRBJ2-2, with D possibly being TRBD2 (6 bases). The V end was cut by 4 bases, the J end by 1 base, with 13 bases between. This CDR3 is 16 amino acids long. Germline assignment: CDR1 MNHNY and CDR2 SVGAGI (reference sequence). The CDR3 DNA reads as TGTGCCAGCAGTTCGGGGACTTTTTTGAACACCGGGGAGCTGTTTTTT. It encodes CASSSGTFLNTGELFF.